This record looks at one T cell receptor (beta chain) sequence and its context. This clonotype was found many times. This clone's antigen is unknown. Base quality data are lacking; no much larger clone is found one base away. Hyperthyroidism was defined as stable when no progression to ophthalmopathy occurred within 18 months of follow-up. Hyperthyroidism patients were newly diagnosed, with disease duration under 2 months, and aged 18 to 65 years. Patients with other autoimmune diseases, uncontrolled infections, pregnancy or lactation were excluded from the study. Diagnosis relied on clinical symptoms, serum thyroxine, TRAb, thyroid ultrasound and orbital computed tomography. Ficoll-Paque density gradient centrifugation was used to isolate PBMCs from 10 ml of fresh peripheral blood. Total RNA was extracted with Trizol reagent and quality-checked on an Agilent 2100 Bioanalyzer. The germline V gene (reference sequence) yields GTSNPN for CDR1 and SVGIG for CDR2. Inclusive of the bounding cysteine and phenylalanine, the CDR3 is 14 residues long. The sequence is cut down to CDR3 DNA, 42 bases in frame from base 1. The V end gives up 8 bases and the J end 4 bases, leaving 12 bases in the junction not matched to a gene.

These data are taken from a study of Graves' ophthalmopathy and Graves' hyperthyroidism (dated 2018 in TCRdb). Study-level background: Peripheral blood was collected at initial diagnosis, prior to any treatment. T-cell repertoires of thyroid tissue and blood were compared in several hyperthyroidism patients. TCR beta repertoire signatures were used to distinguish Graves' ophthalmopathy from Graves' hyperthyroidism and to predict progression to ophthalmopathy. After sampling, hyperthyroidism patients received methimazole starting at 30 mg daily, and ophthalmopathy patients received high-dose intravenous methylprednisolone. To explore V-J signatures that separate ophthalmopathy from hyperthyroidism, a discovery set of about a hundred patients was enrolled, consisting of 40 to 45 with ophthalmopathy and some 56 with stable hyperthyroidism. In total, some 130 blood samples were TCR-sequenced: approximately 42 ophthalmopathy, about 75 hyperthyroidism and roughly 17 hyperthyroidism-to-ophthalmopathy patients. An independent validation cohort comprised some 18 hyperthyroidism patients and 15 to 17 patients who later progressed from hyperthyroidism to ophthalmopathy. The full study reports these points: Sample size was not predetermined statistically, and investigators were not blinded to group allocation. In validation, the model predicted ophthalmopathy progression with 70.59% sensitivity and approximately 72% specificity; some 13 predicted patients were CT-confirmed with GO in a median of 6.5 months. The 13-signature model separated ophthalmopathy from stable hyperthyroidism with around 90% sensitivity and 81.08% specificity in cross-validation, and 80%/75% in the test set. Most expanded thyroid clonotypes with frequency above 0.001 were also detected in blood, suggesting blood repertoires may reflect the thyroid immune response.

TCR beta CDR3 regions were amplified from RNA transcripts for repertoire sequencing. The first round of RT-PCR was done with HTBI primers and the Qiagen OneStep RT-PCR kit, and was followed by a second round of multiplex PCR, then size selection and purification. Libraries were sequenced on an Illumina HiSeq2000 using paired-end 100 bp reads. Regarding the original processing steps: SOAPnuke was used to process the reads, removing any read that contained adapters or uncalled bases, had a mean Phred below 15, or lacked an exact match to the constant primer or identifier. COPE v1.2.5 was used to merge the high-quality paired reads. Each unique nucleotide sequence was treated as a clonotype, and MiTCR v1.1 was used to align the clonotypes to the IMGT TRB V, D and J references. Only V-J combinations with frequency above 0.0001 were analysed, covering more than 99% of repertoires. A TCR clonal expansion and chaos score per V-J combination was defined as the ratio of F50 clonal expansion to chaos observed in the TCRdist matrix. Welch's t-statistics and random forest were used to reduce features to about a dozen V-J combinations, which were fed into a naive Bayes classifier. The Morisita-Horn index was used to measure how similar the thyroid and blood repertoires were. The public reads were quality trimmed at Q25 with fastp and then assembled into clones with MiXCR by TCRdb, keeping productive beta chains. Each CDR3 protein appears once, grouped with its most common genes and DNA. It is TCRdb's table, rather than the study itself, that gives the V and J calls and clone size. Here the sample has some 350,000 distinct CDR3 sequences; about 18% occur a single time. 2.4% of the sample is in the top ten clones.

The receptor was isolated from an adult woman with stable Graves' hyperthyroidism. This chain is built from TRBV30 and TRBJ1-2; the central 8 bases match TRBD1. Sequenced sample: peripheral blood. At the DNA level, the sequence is TGTGCCCGCGCCCCTGGACAGGGAGCCTATGGCTACACCTTC. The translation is CARAPGQGAYGYTF. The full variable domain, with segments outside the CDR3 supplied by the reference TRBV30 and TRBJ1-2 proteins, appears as SQTIHQWPATLVQPVGSPLSLECTVEGTSNPNLYWYRQAAGRGLQLLFYSVGIGQISSEVPQNLSASRPQDRQFILSSKKLLLSDSGFYLCARAPGQGAYGYTFGSGTRLTVV.